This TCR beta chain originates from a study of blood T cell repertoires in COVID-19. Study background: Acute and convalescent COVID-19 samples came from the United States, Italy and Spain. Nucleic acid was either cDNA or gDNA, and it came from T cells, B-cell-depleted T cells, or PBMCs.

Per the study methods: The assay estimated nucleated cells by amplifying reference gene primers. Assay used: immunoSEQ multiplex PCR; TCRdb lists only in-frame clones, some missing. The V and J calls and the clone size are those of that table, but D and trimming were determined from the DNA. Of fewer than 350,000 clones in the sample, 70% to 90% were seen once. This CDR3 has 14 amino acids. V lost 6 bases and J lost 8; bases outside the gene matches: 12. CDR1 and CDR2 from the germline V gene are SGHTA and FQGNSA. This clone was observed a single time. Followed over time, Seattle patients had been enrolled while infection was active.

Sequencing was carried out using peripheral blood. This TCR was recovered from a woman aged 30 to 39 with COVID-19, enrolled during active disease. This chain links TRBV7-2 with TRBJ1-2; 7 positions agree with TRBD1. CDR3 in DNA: TGTGCCAGCAGTTTACAGGGGATGTCTGAGGGCTACACCTTC. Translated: CASSLQGMSEGYTF.